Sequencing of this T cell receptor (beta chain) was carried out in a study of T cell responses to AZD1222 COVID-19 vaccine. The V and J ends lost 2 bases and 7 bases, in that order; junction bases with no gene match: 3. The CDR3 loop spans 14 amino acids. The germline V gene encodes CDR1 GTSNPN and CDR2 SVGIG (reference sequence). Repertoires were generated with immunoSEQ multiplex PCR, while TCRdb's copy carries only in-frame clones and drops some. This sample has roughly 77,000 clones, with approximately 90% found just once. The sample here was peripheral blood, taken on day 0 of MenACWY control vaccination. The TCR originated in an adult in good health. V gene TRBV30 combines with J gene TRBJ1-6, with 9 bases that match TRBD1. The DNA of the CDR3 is TGTGCCTGGAGTAGGGGACAGGGAAATTCACCCCTCCACTTT. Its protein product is CAWSRGQGNSPLHF.